This TCR beta chain was captured in a study of cytomegalovirus exposure and HLA in healthy donors. Study summary: A subsequent analysis stated that the roughly 120 validation repertoires were run on the same platform as the 550 to 750 first-cohort repertoires.

General study points: It was found in a later analysis that first-cohort TCR clusters tended to co-occur in the 120 validation repertoires. Reports credit the classifier with highly specific, highly sensitive diagnosis of cytomegalovirus status. Most TCRs appeared rarely, but some public TCRs recurred in many donors.

There are 13 residues in the CDR3. Trimming stripped 3 bases from V and 2 bases from J, with 7 bases between. Germline CDR1 is KGHSH and CDR2 is LQKENI. This clone showed up just a few times. The antigen remains unidentified. Additional DNA sequences in this sample encode the identical CDR3. Profiling relied on immunoSEQ multiplex PCR, and the TCRdb table lists in-frame clones only, not all of them. The table records 130,000 to 150,000 clones, approximately 92% of them present only once. The sample was PBMCs. The source is a woman between 18 and 30 years old in good health and CMV-seropositive. V gene TRBV18 combines with J gene TRBJ1-2, with TRBD1 as a possible D gene (6 bases). The CDR3 reads CASSPDRNYGYTF. CDR3 sequence (DNA): TGTGCCAGCTCACCGGACAGAAACTATGGCTACACCTTC.